This entry features one TCR beta chain sequence. Its specificity is unknown. The source of the sample is a study of cytomegalovirus exposure and HLA in healthy donors. Germline V CDR1 and CDR2: SQVTM, ANQGSEA. V lost 3 bases and J lost 3, with 9 bases in between. CDR3 length: 12 amino acids. Vbeta (60) and Jbeta (13) primers were used in the PCR. TCRdb's copy holds only in-frame clones and misses some; the assay was immunoSEQ multiplex PCR. This table has about 100,000 clones, about 70% appearing once. The study's findings and limits: Accurate predictions that matched the HLA-A and HLA-B alleles of most subjects were reportedly made from TCR beta sequences. The study listed 164 cytomegalovirus-associated TCR beta chains.

This receptor was identified in a woman between 40 and 50 years old in good health and CMV-seronegative. The sequencing sample was made of PBMCs. V usage is TRBV29-1 and J usage is TRBJ2-7; possible D gene TRBD2, 5 bases. CDR3 protein: CSVDIGDYEQYF. The CDR3 bases are TGCAGCGTTGACATCGGGGACTACGAGCAGTACTTC.